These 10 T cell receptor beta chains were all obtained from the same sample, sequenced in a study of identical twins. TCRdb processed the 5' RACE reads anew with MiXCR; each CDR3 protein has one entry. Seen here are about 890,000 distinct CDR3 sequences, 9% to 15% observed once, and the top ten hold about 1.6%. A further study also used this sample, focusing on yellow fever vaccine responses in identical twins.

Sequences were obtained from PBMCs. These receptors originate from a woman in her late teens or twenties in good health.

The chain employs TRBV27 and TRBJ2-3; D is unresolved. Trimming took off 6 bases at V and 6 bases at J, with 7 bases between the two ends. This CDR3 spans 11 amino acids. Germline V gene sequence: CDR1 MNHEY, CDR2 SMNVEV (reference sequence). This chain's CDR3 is CASRLHDTQYF. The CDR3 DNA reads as TGTGCCAGCAGGCTCCACGATACGCAGTATTTT.

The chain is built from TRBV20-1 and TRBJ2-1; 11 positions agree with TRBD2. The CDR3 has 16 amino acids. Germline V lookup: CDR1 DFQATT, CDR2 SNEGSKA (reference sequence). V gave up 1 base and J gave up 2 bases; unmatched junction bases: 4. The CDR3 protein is CSARGLAGGPYNEQFF. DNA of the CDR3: TGCAGTGCTAGAGGGCTAGCGGGGGGACCCTACAATGAGCAGTTCTTC.

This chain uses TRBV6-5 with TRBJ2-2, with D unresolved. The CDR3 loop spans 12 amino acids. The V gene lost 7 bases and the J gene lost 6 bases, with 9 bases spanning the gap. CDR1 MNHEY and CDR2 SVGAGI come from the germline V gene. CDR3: CASKVLSGELFF. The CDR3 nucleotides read TGTGCCAGCAAAGTTTTGTCCGGGGAGCTGTTTTTT.

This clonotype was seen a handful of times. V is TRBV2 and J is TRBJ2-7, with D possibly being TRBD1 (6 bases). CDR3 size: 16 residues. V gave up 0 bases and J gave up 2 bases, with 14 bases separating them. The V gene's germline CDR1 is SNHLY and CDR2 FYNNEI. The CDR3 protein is CASSEALFGQTYEQYV. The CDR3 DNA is TGTGCCAGCAGTGAAGCGCTTTTCGGACAGACCTACGAGCAGTACGTC.

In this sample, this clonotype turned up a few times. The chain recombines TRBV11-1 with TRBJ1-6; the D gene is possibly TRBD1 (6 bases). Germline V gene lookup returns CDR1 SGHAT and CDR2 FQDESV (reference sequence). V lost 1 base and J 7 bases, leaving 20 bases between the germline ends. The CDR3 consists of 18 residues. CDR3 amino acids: CASSLGQGGGSGNSPLHF. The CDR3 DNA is TGTGCCAGCAGCTTAGGGCAGGGAGGGGGATCGGGGAATTCACCCCTCCACTTT.

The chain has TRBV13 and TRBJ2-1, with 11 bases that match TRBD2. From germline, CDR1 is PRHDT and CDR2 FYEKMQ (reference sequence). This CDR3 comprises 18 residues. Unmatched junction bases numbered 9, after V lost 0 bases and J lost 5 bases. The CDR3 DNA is TGTGCCAGCAGCTTAGGCCGAAATAGCGGGGGGGCCCACAATGAGCAGTTCTTC. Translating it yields CASSLGRNSGGAHNEQFF.

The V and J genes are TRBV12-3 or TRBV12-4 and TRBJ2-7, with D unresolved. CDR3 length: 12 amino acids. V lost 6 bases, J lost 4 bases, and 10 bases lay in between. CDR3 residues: CASSRSGYEQYV. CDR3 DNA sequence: TGTGCCAGCAGCCGAAGTGGTTACGAGCAGTACGTC.

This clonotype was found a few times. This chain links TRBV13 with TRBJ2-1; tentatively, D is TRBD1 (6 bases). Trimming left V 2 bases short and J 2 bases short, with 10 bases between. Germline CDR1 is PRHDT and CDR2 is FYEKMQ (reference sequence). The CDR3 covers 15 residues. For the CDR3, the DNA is TGTGCCAGCAGCTTAACAGGGAGAGCCTACAATGAGCAGTTCTTC. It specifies CASSLTGRAYNEQFF.

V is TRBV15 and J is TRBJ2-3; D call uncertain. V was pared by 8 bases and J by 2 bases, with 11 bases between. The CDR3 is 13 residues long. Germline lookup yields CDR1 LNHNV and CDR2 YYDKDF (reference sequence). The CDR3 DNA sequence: TGTGCCACCGGAATGGGCTCCACAGATACGCAGTATTTT. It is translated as CATGMGSTDTQYF.

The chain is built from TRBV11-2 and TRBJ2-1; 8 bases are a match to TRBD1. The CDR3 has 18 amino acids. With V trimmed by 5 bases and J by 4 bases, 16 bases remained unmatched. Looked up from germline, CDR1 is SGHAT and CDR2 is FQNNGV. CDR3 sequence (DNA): TGTGCCAGCAGCCCGCGGACAGGGCCAAGGGCAAAATACAATGAGCAGTTCTTC. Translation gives CASSPRTGPRAKYNEQFF.